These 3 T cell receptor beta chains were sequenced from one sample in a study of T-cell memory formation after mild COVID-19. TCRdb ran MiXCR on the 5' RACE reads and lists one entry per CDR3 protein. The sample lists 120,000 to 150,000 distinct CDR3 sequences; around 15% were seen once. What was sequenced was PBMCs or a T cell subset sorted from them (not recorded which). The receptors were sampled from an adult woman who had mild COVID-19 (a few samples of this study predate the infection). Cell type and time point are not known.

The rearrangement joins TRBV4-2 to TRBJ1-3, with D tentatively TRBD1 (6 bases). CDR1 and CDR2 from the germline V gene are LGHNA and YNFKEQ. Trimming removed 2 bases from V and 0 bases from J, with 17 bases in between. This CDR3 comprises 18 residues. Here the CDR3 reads CASSQRVSGESSGNTIYF. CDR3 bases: TGTGCCAGCAGCCAACGGGTTTCAGGGGAAAGCTCTGGAAACACCATATATTTT.

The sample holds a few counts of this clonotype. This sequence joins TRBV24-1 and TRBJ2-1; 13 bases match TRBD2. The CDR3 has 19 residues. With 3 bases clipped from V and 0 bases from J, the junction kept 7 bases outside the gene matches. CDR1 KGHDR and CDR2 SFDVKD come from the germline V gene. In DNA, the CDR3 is TGTGCCACCAGTGATCCCGGGACTAGCGGGGCGAGCTCCTACAATGAGCAGTTCTTC. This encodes CATSDPGTSGASSYNEQFF.

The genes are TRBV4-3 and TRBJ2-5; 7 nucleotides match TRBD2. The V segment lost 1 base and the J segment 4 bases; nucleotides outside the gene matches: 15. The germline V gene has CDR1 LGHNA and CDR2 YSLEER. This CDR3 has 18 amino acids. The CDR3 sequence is CASSQGLMLAAMGETQYF. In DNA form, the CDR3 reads TGCGCCAGCAGCCAAGGATTGATGCTAGCGGCAATGGGAGAGACCCAGTACTTC.